This T cell receptor (beta chain) was found in a study of blood T cell repertoires in COVID-19 (TCRdb year 2020). Looking at the study overall: The collaborator samples originated in the United States, Italy and Spain and spanned the acute and convalescent phases of COVID-19. HLA class I and class II types, where available, came from metadata supplied by the sample provider rather than from assay-based typing. The repertoires were made available in a free public database intended to serve as a resource for research on the immune response to SARS-CoV-2. Samples were obtained from the ongoing ImmuneRACE study (first 160 participants) and from over a thousand subjects provided by 6 global collaborators. The dataset comprised deeply sampled blood TCRbeta repertoires from subjects exposed to, actively infected with, or recovered from COVID-19. The sample metadata nearly always contained a de-identified subject ID, COVID-19 status, age in years and sex. The prospective study material was composed of cDNA or gDNA derived from T cells, B-cell-depleted T cells, or PBMCs.

Whole blood was collected in K2EDTA tubes by collaborating institutions according to the institutions' own protocols. For TCRbeta analysis, collaborators shipped samples as frozen whole blood, isolated PBMCs, or DNA extracted from either of those sample types. Study-wide conclusions, independent of this receptor: The amount of clinical and demographic metadata varied by source and participant and was provided uncurated.

With regard to this clone: The specificity of this receptor is unknown. Base qualities are not provided; no much larger clone lies one nucleotide away.

The immunoSEQ Assay, a bias-controlled multiplex PCR, was used to amplify TCRbeta CDR3 regions from genomic DNA. For the original study's pipeline: Nucleated cell counts per sample were estimated from amplification of reference gene primers within the assay. To quantify the absolute abundance of each unique TCRbeta CDR3 rearrangement, sequence reads were collapsed and filtered. For each sample, productive Simpson clonality was calculated as the square root of Simpson's diversity index over productive rearrangements. TCRdb took over this immuneACCESS table, retaining in-frame rearrangements with V and J assigned. Such tables are incomplete; in checked studies, under half of the missing clones stem from an unresolved V gene, and the remainder is unexplained. That table is the source of V, J and clone size, and D and trimming were worked out from the DNA. In all, the sample holds more than 120,000 clones, and 80% to 90% of those were seen once. Of the sample, 8.6% falls within the top ten clones.

This TCR came from a woman aged 45-65 years with active or convalescent COVID-19. Sequencing used peripheral blood.

The nucleotides are TGCGCCAGCAGCCGCGATACGCGGGCAATCACAGATACGCAGTATTTT. This translates into CASSRDTRAITDTQYF. The sequence joins TRBV4-3 to TRBJ2-3, and possibly TRBD2, on 5 matching bases. The CDR3 covers 16 residues, taking in both the cysteine and the phenylalanine. Only the CDR3 region is kept as DNA, spanning 48 bases read in frame from base 1. V loses 4 bases of germline sequence and J loses 2 bases, and the interval between the two ends is 16 bases. From a lookup of the germline V gene, CDR1 and CDR2 are LGHNA and YSLEER.